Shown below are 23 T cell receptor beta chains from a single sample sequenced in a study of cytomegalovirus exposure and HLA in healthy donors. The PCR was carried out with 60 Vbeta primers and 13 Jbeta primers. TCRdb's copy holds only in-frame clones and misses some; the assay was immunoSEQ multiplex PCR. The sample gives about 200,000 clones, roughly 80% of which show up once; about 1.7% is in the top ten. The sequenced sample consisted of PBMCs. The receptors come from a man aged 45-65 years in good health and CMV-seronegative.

The CDR3 DNA is TGTGCCAGCAGTGTCGGGTTAGCGGGAGTCGCGGGGCAGTACTTC. Translating gives CASSVGLAGVAGQYF. The chain recombines TRBV28 with TRBJ2-7; TRBD2 agrees at 9 bases. The CDR3 has 15 amino acids. Germline assignment: CDR1 MDHEN and CDR2 SYDVKM. Germline trimming cut 5 bases from V and 9 bases from J; bases unmatched to any gene: 14. Full variable domain (remainder filled in from reference TRBV28 and TRBJ2-7): DVKVTQSSRYLVKRTGEKVFLECVQDMDHENMFWYRQDPGLGLRLIYFSYDVKMKEKGDIPEGYSVSREKKERFSLILESASTNQTSMYLCASSVGLAGVAGQYFGPGTRLTVT.

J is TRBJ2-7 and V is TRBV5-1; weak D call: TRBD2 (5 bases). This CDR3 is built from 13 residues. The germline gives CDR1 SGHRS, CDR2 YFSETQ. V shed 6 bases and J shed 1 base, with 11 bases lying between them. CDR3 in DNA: TGCGCCAGCAAAGAAAGCGGTTCCTACGAGCAGTACTTC. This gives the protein CASKESGSYEQYF. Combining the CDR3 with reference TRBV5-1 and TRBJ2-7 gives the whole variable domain KAGVTQTPRYLIKTRGQQVTLSCSPISGHRSVSWYQQTPGQGLQFLFEYFSETQRNKGNFPGRFSGRQFSNSRSEMNVSTLELGDSALYLCASKESGSYEQYFGPGTRLTVT.

The CDR3 here is CASSLGTSGREFF. In DNA, the CDR3 is TGTGCCAGTAGTTTAGGGACTAGCGGGAGGGAGTTCTTC. The rearrangement joins TRBV19 to TRBJ2-1; 16 positions match TRBD2. The length of the CDR3 is 13 residues. J gave up 14 bases and V 5 bases, and 3 bases lay outside the gene matches. CDR1 and CDR2 from the germline V gene are LNHDA and SQIVND (reference sequence).

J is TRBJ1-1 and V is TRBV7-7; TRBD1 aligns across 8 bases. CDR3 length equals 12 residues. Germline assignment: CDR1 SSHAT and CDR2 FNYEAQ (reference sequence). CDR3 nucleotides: TGTGTCGCCGGGACAGGTGACGGTGAAGCTTTCTTT. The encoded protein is CVAGTGDGEAFF. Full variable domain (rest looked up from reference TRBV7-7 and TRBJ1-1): GAGVSQSPRYKVTKRGQDVTLRCDPISSHATLYWYQQALGQGPEFLTYFNYEAQPDKSGLPSDRFSAERPEGSISTLTIQRTEQRDSAMYRCVAGTGDGEAFFGQGTRLTVV.

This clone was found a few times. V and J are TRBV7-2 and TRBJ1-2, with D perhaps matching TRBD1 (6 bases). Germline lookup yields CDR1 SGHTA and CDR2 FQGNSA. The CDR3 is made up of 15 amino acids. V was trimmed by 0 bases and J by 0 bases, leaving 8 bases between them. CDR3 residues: CASSLAGTPNYGYTF. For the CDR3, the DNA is TGTGCCAGCAGCTTAGCGGGGACACCTAACTATGGCTACACCTTC.

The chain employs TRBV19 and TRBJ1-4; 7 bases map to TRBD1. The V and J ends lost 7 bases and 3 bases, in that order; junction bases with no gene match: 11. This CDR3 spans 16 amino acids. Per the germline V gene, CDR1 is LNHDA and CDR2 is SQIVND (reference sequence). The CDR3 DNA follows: TGTGCCAGTACCCCCCGGCCCAGGGGGGCTAATGAAAAACTGTTTTTT. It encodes CASTPRPRGANEKLFF.

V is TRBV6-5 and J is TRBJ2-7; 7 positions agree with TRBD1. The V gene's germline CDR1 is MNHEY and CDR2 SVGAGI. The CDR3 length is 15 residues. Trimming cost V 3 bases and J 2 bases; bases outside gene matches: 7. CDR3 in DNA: TGTGCCAGCAGTTATCGCGACAGGGCCGCCTACGAGCAGTACTTC. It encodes CASSYRDRAAYEQYF.

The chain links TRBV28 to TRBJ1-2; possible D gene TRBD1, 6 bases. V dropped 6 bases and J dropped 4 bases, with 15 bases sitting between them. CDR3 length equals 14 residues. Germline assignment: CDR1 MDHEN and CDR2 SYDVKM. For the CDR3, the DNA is TGTGCCAGCAGCCCGGCCCCAGGGGTCTATGGCTACACCTTC. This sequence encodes CASSPAPGVYGYTF.

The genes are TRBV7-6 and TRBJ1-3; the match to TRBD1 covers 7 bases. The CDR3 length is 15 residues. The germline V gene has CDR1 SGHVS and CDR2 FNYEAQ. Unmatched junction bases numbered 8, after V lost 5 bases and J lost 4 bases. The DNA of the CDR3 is TGTGCCAGCAGCCCTCAACAGGGACAGGGAAACACCATATATTTT. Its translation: CASSPQQGQGNTIYF.

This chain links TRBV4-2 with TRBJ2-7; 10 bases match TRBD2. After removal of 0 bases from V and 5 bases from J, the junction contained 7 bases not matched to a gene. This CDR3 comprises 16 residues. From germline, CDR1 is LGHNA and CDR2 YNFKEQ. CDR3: CASSQDNAAGGHEQYF. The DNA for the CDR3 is TGTGCCAGCAGCCAAGATAACGCAGCGGGAGGGCACGAGCAGTACTTC.

CDR3: CASSASGLAGGREQFF. Here the CDR3 DNA reads TGTGCCAGCAGTGCCTCCGGACTAGCGGGAGGCCGGGAGCAGTTCTTC. The V gene is TRBV2, the J gene TRBJ2-1, with TRBD2 identical over 14 bases. The CDR3 covers 16 residues. Germline lookup yields CDR1 SNHLY and CDR2 FYNNEI. The V and J ends lost 4 bases and 10 bases, in that order; junction bases with no gene match: 9.

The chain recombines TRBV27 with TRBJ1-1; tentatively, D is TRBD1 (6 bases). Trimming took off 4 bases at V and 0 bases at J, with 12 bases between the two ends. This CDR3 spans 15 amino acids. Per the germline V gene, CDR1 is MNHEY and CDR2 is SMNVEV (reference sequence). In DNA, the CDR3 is TGTGCCAGCAGTTATGGGGGGGCCCTGAACACTGAAGCTTTCTTT. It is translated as CASSYGGALNTEAFF.

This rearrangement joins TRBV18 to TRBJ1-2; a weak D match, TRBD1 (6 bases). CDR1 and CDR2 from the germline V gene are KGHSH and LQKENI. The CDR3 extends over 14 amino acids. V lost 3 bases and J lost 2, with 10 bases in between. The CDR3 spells CASSPTGTNYGYTF. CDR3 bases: TGTGCCAGCTCACCCACCGGGACAAACTATGGCTACACCTTC.

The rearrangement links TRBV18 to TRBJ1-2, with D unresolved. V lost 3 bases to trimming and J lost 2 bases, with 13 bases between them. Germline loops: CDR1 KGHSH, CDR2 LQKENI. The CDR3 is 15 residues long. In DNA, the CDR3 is TGTGCCAGCTCACCCATTTCCGGTTTAAACTATGGCTACACCTTC. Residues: CASSPISGLNYGYTF.

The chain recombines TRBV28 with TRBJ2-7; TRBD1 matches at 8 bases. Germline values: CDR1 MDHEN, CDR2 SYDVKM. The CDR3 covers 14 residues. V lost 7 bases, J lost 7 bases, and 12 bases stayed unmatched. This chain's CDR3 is CASTRTGTVREQYF. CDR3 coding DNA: TGTGCCAGCACCAGGACAGGGACGGTGAGGGAGCAGTACTTC.

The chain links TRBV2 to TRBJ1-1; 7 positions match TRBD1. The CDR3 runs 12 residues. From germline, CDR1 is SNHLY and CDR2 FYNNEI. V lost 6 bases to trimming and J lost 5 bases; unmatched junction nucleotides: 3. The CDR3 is CASRGQRTEAFF. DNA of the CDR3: TGTGCCAGCAGGGGACAGAGAACTGAAGCTTTCTTT. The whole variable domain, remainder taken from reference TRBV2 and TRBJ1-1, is EPEVTQTPSHQVTQMGQEVILRCVPISNHLYFYWYRQILGQKVEFLVSFYNNEISEKSEIFDDQFSVERPDGSNFTLKIRSTKLEDSAMYFCASRGQRTEAFFGQGTRLTVV.

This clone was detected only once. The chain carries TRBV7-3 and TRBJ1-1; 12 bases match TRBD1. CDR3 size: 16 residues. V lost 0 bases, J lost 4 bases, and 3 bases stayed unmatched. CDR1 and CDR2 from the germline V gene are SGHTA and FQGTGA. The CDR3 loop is CASSLTGTGGLTEAFF. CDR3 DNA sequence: TGTGCCAGCAGCTTAACCGGGACAGGGGGCCTCACTGAAGCTTTCTTT.

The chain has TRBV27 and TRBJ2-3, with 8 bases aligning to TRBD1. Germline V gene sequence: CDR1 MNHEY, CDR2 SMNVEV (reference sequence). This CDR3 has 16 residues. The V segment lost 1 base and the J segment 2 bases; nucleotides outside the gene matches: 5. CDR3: CASSLLRTGSTDTQYF. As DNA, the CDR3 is TGTGCCAGCAGTTTATTACGGACAGGGTCCACAGATACGCAGTATTTT.

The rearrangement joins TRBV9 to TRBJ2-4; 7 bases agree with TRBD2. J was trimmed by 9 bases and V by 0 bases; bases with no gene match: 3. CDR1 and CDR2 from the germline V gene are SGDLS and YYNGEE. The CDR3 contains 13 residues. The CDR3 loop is CASSVGGEGIQYF. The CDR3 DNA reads TGTGCCAGCAGCGTAGGGGGGGAGGGCATTCAGTACTTC.

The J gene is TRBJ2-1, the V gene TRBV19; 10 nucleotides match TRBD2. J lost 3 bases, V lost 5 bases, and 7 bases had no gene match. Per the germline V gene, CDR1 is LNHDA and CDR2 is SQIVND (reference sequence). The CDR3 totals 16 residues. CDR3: CASSSGLAELYNEQFF. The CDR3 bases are TGTGCCAGTAGTTCAGGACTAGCGGAGCTCTACAATGAGCAGTTCTTC.

The DNA of the CDR3 is TGTGCCAGCGATTTCGGGGGGAGCTCCTACGAGCAGTACTTC. Its protein is CASDFGGSSYEQYF. The chain links TRBV6-1 to TRBJ2-7; 7 nucleotides match TRBD2. The germline V gene has CDR1 MNHNS and CDR2 SASEGT. After removal of 8 bases from V and 0 bases from J, the junction contained 7 bases not matched to a gene. The CDR3 spans 14 residues.

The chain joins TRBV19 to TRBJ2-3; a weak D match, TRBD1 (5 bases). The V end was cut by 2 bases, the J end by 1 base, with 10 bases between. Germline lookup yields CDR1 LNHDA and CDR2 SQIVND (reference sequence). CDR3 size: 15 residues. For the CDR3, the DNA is TGTGCCAGTAGTATATGGTCAGGGCGCACAGATACGCAGTATTTT. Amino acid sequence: CASSIWSGRTDTQYF.

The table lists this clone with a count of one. The CDR3 loop reads CASSRTAKTGELFF. For the CDR3, the DNA is TGTGCCAGCAGCCGGACAGCCAAAACCGGGGAGCTGTTTTTT. V and J are TRBV7-3 and TRBJ2-2, with D possibly TRBD1 on 6 matching bases. V was cut by 5 bases and J by 5 bases, with 12 bases left in between. Germline V lookup: CDR1 SGHTA, CDR2 FQGTGA. The CDR3 runs to 14 residues.